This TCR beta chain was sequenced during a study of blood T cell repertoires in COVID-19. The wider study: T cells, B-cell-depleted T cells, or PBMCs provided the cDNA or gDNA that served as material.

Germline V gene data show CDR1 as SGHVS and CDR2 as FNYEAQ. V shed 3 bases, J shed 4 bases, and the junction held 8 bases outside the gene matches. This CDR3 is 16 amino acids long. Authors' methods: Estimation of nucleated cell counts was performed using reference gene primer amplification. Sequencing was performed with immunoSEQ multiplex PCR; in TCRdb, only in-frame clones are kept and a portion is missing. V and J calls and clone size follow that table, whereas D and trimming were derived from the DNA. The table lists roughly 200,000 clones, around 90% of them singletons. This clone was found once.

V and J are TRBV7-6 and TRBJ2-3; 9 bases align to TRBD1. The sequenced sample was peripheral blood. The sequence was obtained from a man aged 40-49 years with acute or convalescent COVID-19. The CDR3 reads CASSFATGGAADTQYF. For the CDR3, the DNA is TGTGCCAGCAGCTTTGCCACAGGGGGCGCCGCAGATACGCAGTATTTT.